The source of this T cell receptor beta chain is a study of blood T cell repertoires in COVID-19. Study-wide context: Sources were T cells, B-cell-depleted T cells, or PBMCs; the material itself was cDNA or gDNA.

There are 20 residues in the CDR3. V lost 5 bases and J 0 bases, leaving 23 bases between the germline ends. The germline V gene has CDR1 WSHSY and CDR2 SAAADI. In the authors' workflow: Nucleated cell counts were estimated from reference gene primer amplification. TCRdb keeps only in-frame clones here, not all; method: immunoSEQ multiplex PCR. V and J calls plus clone size are reproduced from that table; the DNA served to infer D and trimming. The sample yields 240,000 or so clones, around 89% seen once. Adults between roughly 18 and 95 years of age took part from fewer than 30 US areas. The gene calls are TRBV10-2 and TRBJ1-6, with D possibly TRBD1 on 5 matching bases. The sample consisted of PBMCs or T cells enriched from blood (not recorded which). This TCR was recovered from a man in his forties who had recovered from COVID-19. In DNA, the CDR3 is TGCGCCAGCAGTCTAGTGACAGACTCGGATCGGAGCTCCTATAATTCACCCCTCCACTTT. Encoded protein: CASSLVTDSDRSSYNSPLHF.